These 15 T cell receptor beta chains share one sample of origin, sequenced in a study of T cells in Graves' hyperthyroidism and ophthalmopathy. TCR beta CDR3 regions were amplified from RNA transcripts. Initially, a first-round RT-PCR of the TCR CDR3 employed the HTBI primer set. TCRdb reprocessed the multiplex PCR reads via MiXCR and lists one record per CDR3 protein. The sample comprises about 520,000 distinct CDR3 sequences, around 21% of which are singletons, and approximately 26% rests with the top ten. Sequencing was carried out using blood. Receptor source: a man between 18 and 35 years old with Graves' hyperthyroidism.

The chain carries TRBV24-1 and TRBJ1-1; 8 nucleotides align to TRBD1. There are 15 residues in the CDR3. The germline gives CDR1 KGHDR, CDR2 SFDVKD. Trimming removed 5 bases from V and 5 bases from J; junction bases left unmatched: 9. The CDR3, as DNA: TGTGCCACCAGTGTAGGTCCAGGGGGCAAGACTGAAGCTTTCTTT. This encodes CATSVGPGGKTEAFF.

This clonotype was seen ten or more times. V is TRBV12-3 or TRBV12-4 and J is TRBJ2-1; 8 positions match TRBD1. The CDR3 has 14 amino acids. V shed 6 bases and J 4 bases; nucleotides not matched to a gene: 5. This chain's CDR3 is CASRDRGFYNEQFF. For the CDR3, the DNA is TGTGCCAGCAGAGACAGGGGTTTTTACAATGAGCAGTTCTTC.

This clonotype was seen more than once but under ten times. This clone may be a read error of a much larger clone one base away. V gene TRBV6-1 combines with J gene TRBJ1-3, with D possibly matching TRBD1 (6 bases). The CDR3 has 16 residues. Germline V gene lookup returns CDR1 MNHNS and CDR2 SASEGT. The CDR3 loop is CASNQQGRGSENTIYF. In DNA, the CDR3 is TGTGCCAGCAATCAACAGGGACGCGGATCTGAAAACACCATATATTTT.

The J gene is TRBJ1-1, the V gene TRBV6-1; D gene ambiguous. Trimming removed 10 bases from V and 11 bases from J, with 17 bases in between. CDR1 MNHNS and CDR2 SASEGT come from the germline V gene. This CDR3 comprises 11 residues. The CDR3 nucleotides are TGTGCCACCCCGAGGTCCGGTAATGCTTTCTTT. Protein: CATPRSGNAFF.

In DNA, the CDR3 is TGCGCCAGCAGCCAAGAGTCAAGCTTCGGGAACGAGCAGTACTTC. Its translation: CASSQESSFGNEQYF. V is TRBV4-1 and J is TRBJ2-7; D possibly corresponds to TRBD2 (5 bases). CDR3 length: 15 amino acids. V lost 0 bases and J 5 bases, leaving 14 bases between the germline ends. The germline V gene has CDR1 MGHRA and CDR2 YSYEKL.

This clonotype was recorded many times. V gene TRBV24-1 combines with J gene TRBJ2-5; TRBD1 matches 8 bases. J lost 5 bases, V lost 1 base, and 11 bases had no gene match. Germline loops: CDR1 KGHDR, CDR2 SFDVKD. CDR3 length: 17 residues. CDR3 protein: CATSDFMTGENVETQYF. CDR3 DNA sequence: TGTGCCACCAGTGATTTCATGACAGGGGAAAATGTGGAGACCCAGTACTTC.

This clonotype was detected ten times or more. This chain connects TRBV20-1 to TRBJ2-2; D call uncertain. Germline V gives CDR1 DFQATT, CDR2 SNEGSKA (reference sequence). The CDR3 consists of 13 residues. Between the trimmed V and J ends, which lost 3 bases and 3 bases, there was a span of 8 bases. CDR3 sequence (DNA): TGCAGTGCTAGTTCAGTGGACACCGGGGAGCTGTTTTTT. This encodes CSASSVDTGELFF.

This clonotype was seen ten or more times. The chain has TRBV2 and TRBJ1-5; D is possibly TRBD1 (5 bases). Germline V CDR1 and CDR2: SNHLY, FYNNEI. V shed 3 bases and J shed 7 bases, with 7 bases lying between them. This CDR3 is built from 12 residues. CDR3 sequence: CASSDGGQPQHF. CDR3 DNA: TGTGCCAGCAGTGATGGGGGGCAGCCCCAGCATTTT.

The table lists this clonotype with many counts. V usage is TRBV28 and J usage is TRBJ2-5, with TRBD2 matching 9 bases. Germline V CDR1 and CDR2: MDHEN, SYDVKM. V gave up 6 bases and J gave up 2 bases; unmatched junction bases: 10. This CDR3 has 16 residues. CDR3 sequence reads: CASSLRGRGGQETQYF. CDR3 DNA: TGTGCCAGCAGCCTCCGGGGGCGGGGGGGACAAGAGACCCAGTACTTC.

Only a few counts were recorded for this clonotype. The V and J genes are TRBV20-1 and TRBJ2-5; maybe TRBD2 (6 bases). CDR1 DFQATT and CDR2 SNEGSKA come from the germline V gene (reference sequence). With 3 bases removed from V and 6 bases from J, the gap between germline ends came to 17 bases. The CDR3 runs 14 residues. CDR3 coding DNA: TGCAGTGCTAGGGTTGTTGCGGGATCAAAGACCCAGTACTTC. Translating it yields CSARVVAGSKTQYF.

This clonotype occurred many times. V usage is TRBV30 and J usage is TRBJ2-7; tentatively, D is TRBD2 (5 bases). Per germline, CDR1 GTSNPN and CDR2 SVGIG (reference sequence). CDR3 size: 12 residues. V shed 6 bases and J shed 2 bases, with 11 bases lying between them. The CDR3 region is CACRELAYEQYF. The CDR3 DNA follows: TGTGCCTGCCGGGAATTGGCCTACGAGCAGTACTTC.

Here the CDR3 reads CASRTGGSNYGYTF. CDR3 in DNA: TGTGCCAGCAGAACAGGGGGGTCCAACTATGGCTACACCTTC. The V gene is TRBV6-1, the J gene TRBJ1-2, with 8 bases aligning to TRBD1. The CDR3 is 14 amino acids. Germline V gives CDR1 MNHNS, CDR2 SASEGT. Trimming took 6 bases from V and 2 from J; bases not matched to a gene: 5.

This clonotype was seen more than once but under ten times. J is TRBJ1-1 and V is TRBV3-1; 7 bases are a match to TRBD1. Germline values: CDR1 LGHDT, CDR2 YNNKEL (reference sequence). The CDR3 has 13 residues. V dropped 6 bases and J dropped 3; count of bases not matched to a gene: 4. For the CDR3, the DNA is TGTGCCAGCAGAGGGGGCGCCTACACTGAAGCTTTCTTT. Residues: CASRGGAYTEAFF.

This clonotype was detected only a few times. The J gene is TRBJ1-2, the V gene TRBV20-1; no definite D call. This CDR3 has 16 residues. The V gene lost 5 bases and the J gene lost 6 bases, with 25 bases spanning the gap. Germline values: CDR1 DFQATT, CDR2 SNEGSKA (reference sequence). The CDR3 nucleotides are TGCAGTGCTGGGCCCGTTCCCGATGTAGGGAAGGATGGCTACACCTTC. Its translation is CSAGPVPDVGKDGYTF.

The CDR3 nucleotides read TGCAGCGCCTTAACGGGGGGCTCTGAAGCTTTCTTT. Amino acids: CSALTGGSEAFF. The chain couples TRBV29-1 to TRBJ1-1, with D perhaps TRBD1 (6 bases). Trimming pared 7 bases from V and 6 bases from J, leaving 15 bases between. Germline CDR1 SQVTM, CDR2 ANQGSEA. This CDR3 contains 12 residues.